The rows below give T cell receptor beta chains drawn from one sample of a study of blood T cells in healthy people across ages. TCRdb ran MiXCR on the 5' RACE reads and lists one entry per CDR3 protein. The table includes approximately 600,000 distinct CDR3 sequences, about 53% detected once. The sequenced sample was blood. The receptors come from a man aged 55 to 70 in good health. CDR3s include the opening cysteine and the closing phenylalanine or tryptophan. D genes are given only for firm matches. The size entry is marked missing in some rows and otherwise reads once, few, many or a size class.

>TRBJ2-5|NA|11|NA|TRBV6-5
TGTGTCAGCAGTAGCGCGGAGACCCAGTACTTC
CVSSSAETQYF
>TRBJ2-7|NA|13|TRBD1|TRBV27
TGTGCCAGCACCACAGGGTCAGGGGGCGAGCAGTACTTC
CASTTGSGGEQYF
>TRBJ2-1|NA|15|TRBD1|TRBV6-6
TGTGCCAGCAGTTATGGACAGGCCGTCAGGGGAGAGCAGTTCTTC
CASSYGQAVRGEQFF
>TRBJ2-3|NA|14|NA|TRBV7-2
TGTGCCAGCAGCGGTACAGGGAGGATAGATACGCAGTATTTT
CASSGTGRIDTQYF
>TRBJ2-3|NA|15|NA|TRBV5-1
TGCGCCAGCAGCCAACGACCGAGGAGCACAGATACGCAGTATTTT
CASSQRPRSTDTQYF
>TRBJ1-4|once|14|NA|TRBV5-1
TGCGCCAGCAGCTTGCGGGGGGCCGATGAAAAACTGTTTTTT
CASSLRGADEKLFF
>TRBJ1-2|NA|13|NA|TRBV25-1
TGTGCCAGCAGGAGGAGGGCTCAGGAGGGCTACACCTTC
CASRRRAQEGYTF
>TRBJ2-7|NA|17|TRBD2|TRBV3-1
TGTGCCAGCAGCCAAGATGTGGGGGGGTCCGGGGGCTACGAGCAGTACTTC
CASSQDVGGSGGYEQYF
>TRBJ2-7|few|13|NA|TRBV29-1
TGCAGCGTTGAATCAGGGGACTCCTACGAGCAGTACTTC
CSVESGDSYEQYF
>TRBJ2-6|NA|15|NA|TRBV20-1
TGCAGTGCGCAGAGCGAGGGGTCAGGGGCCAACGTCCTGACTTTC
CSAQSEGSGANVLTF
>TRBJ1-5|NA|13|NA|TRBV6-5
TGTGCCAGCACTCGGACAGTCGGTCAGCCCCAGCATTTT
CASTRTVGQPQHF
>TRBJ1-6|NA|16|TRBD1|TRBV27
TGTGCCAGCAGTTTATGGACAGGGCCCTATAATTCACCCCTCCACTTT
CASSLWTGPYNSPLHF
>TRBJ1-2|NA|15|TRBD1|TRBV4-1
TGCGCCAGCAGCCAAGGCGAGGACAGGATCTATGGCTACACCTTC
CASSQGEDRIYGYTF
>TRBJ2-1|NA|11|NA|TRBV2
TGTGCCAGCACTACAAGGGGGGAGCAGTTCTTC
CASTTRGEQFF
>TRBJ2-3|NA|17|NA|TRBV12-3/TRBV12-4
TGTGCCAGCAGTTTAAGTGGAGGGACTGATAGGGCAGATACGCAGTATTTT
CASSLSGGTDRADTQYF
>TRBJ2-2|NA|16|NA|TRBV29-1
TGCAGCGTTGAAAAACTAAAGGGGGTAAACACCGGGGAGCTGTTTTTT
CSVEKLKGVNTGELFF
>TRBJ1-2|NA|14|NA|TRBV20-1
TGCAGTGCTGGTGGGGATTCGGAAACCTATGGCTACACCTTC
CSAGGDSETYGYTF